This T cell receptor beta chain was retrieved from a study of OX40 agonist ivuxolimab in advanced cancers. Germline loops: CDR1 GTSNPN, CDR2 SVGIG (reference sequence). This CDR3 has 14 residues. Trimming removed 6 bases from V and 1 base from J, with 15 bases in between. This clone has more than one count but fewer than ten. Libraries were prepared by immunoSEQ multiplex PCR; TCRdb keeps only in-frame clonotypes and omits some of them. The repertoire has approximately 61,000 clones, 70% to 90% of them found once; the top ten carry approximately 0.3%. V and J are TRBV30 and TRBJ1-1; D is perhaps TRBD1 (6 bases). The source is an adult with an advanced solid tumor such as melanoma, head and neck, liver or kidney cancer. The sample in question was CD4+ or CD8+ T cells sorted from blood, obtained in a trial of the OX40 agonist ivuxolimab. This CDR3 reads CACYRAGWNTEAFF. CDR3 bases: TGTGCCTGCTACAGGGCCGGGTGGAACACTGAAGCTTTCTTT.